Presented here are 19 T cell receptor beta chains from one specimen sequenced in a study of cytomegalovirus exposure and HLA in healthy donors. The PCR made use of 60 Vbeta and 13 Jbeta primers. Only in-frame clones appear in the TCRdb table, and some are missing; sequencing was by immunoSEQ multiplex PCR. Among under 200,000 clones listed, 65% to 90% were seen once. The sequenced sample was PBMCs. These receptor sequences come from a woman aged 50 to 60 in good health and CMV-seronegative.

The chain has TRBV6-6 and TRBJ1-3; D unclear. Germline CDR1 is MNHNY and CDR2 is SVGAGI (reference sequence). The CDR3 length is 16 residues. V was trimmed by 6 bases and J by 0 bases, leaving 15 bases between them. CDR3 DNA sequence: TGTGCCAGCAGCCCAGTCTCATCTAGCTCTGGAAACACCATATATTTT. Translation: CASSPVSSSSGNTIYF.

The chain employs TRBV7-6 and TRBJ1-1; D gene ambiguous. The CDR3 is made up of 14 amino acids. The ends were cut back, 4 bases at V and 3 bases at J, with 12 bases in the middle. Germline V lookup: CDR1 SGHVS, CDR2 FNYEAQ. CDR3 in amino acids: CASSSEGLYTEAFF. The CDR3 DNA sequence: TGTGCCAGCAGCTCTGAGGGCCTATACACTGAAGCTTTCTTT.

The gene calls are TRBV5-1 and TRBJ2-1, with 12 nucleotides matching TRBD2. The germline V gene encodes CDR1 SGHRS and CDR2 YFSETQ. V dropped 1 base and J dropped 8; count of bases not matched to a gene: 7. The CDR3 has 16 residues. CDR3 nucleotide sequence: TGCGCCAGCAGCTTGACGCTAGCGGGAGGGCTTGATGAGCAGTTCTTC. Translating gives CASSLTLAGGLDEQFF.

This chain uses TRBV4-2 with TRBJ2-1; TRBD1 is a possible D gene (5 bases). The length of the CDR3 is 15 residues. Germline V gene sequence: CDR1 LGHNA, CDR2 YNFKEQ. The V end lost 1 base, the J end lost 0 bases, and 7 bases lay between the germline ends. The CDR3 DNA is TGTGCCAGCAGCCAAGGACAGAGCTCCTACAATGAGCAGTTCTTC. Protein product: CASSQGQSSYNEQFF.

This clone showed up just a few times. V usage is TRBV28 and J usage is TRBJ1-1, with TRBD1 matching over 8 bases. After removal of 8 bases from V and 1 base from J, the junction contained 15 bases not matched to a gene. The germline gives CDR1 MDHEN, CDR2 SYDVKM. CDR3 length: 17 amino acids. The CDR3 loop is CASPGTGHSIPNTEAFF. CDR3 in DNA: TGTGCCAGCCCTGGGACAGGACATTCCATTCCGAACACTGAAGCTTTCTTT.

CDR3 protein: CASSQDLIRGTNEKLFF. DNA for the CDR3: TGCGCCAGCAGCCAAGATCTTATAAGGGGCACTAATGAAAAACTGTTTTTT. This chain joins TRBV4-3 and TRBJ1-4; a possible D gene is TRBD1 (5 bases). Trimming shortened V by 0 bases and J by 2 bases, and 13 bases separated the two germline ends. Germline CDR1 and CDR2: LGHNA and YSLEER. This CDR3 has 17 residues.

The chain joins TRBV29-1 to TRBJ2-7; 8 bases line up with TRBD2. The CDR3 runs to 14 residues. Germline-derived CDR1 and CDR2 are SQVTM and ANQGSEA. The J segment lost 0 bases and the V segment lost 5 bases, leaving 6 bases of the junction unmatched. The CDR3 DNA reads as TGCAGCGTTCCGGGAGGGGACGTCTCCTACGAGCAGTACTTC. Its protein product is CSVPGGDVSYEQYF.

The chain carries TRBV7-7 and TRBJ2-3; 9 nucleotides agree with TRBD2. J was trimmed by 6 bases and V by 5 bases; bases with no gene match: 6. The CDR3 is made up of 14 amino acids. Germline V CDR1 and CDR2: SSHAT, FNYEAQ (reference sequence). In nucleotides, the CDR3 is TGTGCCAGCAGCCGTAGCGGGAGAGGTGATACGCAGTATTTT. Amino acids: CASSRSGRGDTQYF.

The genes are TRBV28 and TRBJ1-5, with 9 bases fitting TRBD1. Unmatched junction bases numbered 9, after V lost 6 bases and J lost 0 bases. Germline V gene data show CDR1 as MDHEN and CDR2 as SYDVKM. CDR3 length equals 17 residues. Written as DNA, the CDR3 is TGTGCCAGCAGGAGACAGGGGGGATCACATAGCAATCAGCCCCAGCATTTT. Translated, it gives CASRRQGGSHSNQPQHF.

V usage is TRBV27 and J usage is TRBJ2-3; D is uncertain. CDR3 length: 13 residues. The germline V and J ends were trimmed by 5 bases and 6 bases, with 12 bases remaining between them. CDR1 and CDR2 from the germline V gene are MNHEY and SMNVEV (reference sequence). CDR3 DNA sequence: TGTGCCAGCAGTCTTGGTAGCCTCGATACGCAGTATTTT. Its protein product is CASSLGSLDTQYF.

This clone has a handful of counts. This sequence joins TRBV6-5 and TRBJ2-7, with 8 bases matching TRBD2. J was trimmed by 4 bases and V by 2 bases; bases with no gene match: 10. Germline CDR1 MNHEY, CDR2 SVGAGI. CDR3 length: 16 residues. In DNA form, the CDR3 reads TGTGCCAGCAGTTACCAACTCACTAGCGGCCTTTACGAGCAGTACTTC. This encodes CASSYQLTSGLYEQYF.

V is TRBV14 and J is TRBJ2-5; 13 bases align to TRBD2. CDR1 is SGHDN and CDR2 is FVKESK in the germline V gene. V was pared by 4 bases and J by 11 bases, with 10 bases of the junction left unmatched. This CDR3 is 15 amino acids long. The CDR3 bases are TGTGCCAGCAGCCCAGGACTAGCGGGAGTGGGAGAGCAGTACTTC. It yields the protein CASSPGLAGVGEQYF.

The V and J genes are TRBV19 and TRBJ1-1; 9 positions agree with TRBD1. The CDR3 totals 16 residues. Per the germline V gene, CDR1 is LNHDA and CDR2 is SQIVND (reference sequence). V lost 4 bases and J lost 4; bases outside the gene matches: 10. CDR3 sequence reads: CASSKGTGYGGTEAFF. CDR3 DNA: TGTGCCAGTAGTAAAGGGACAGGGTATGGTGGCACTGAAGCTTTCTTT.

In regard to this clone: The junction departs from germline at one end; a sequencing error may be responsible. This sequence joins TRBV11-3 and TRBJ2-1; D possibly corresponds to TRBD2 (5 bases). Per germline, CDR1 SGHNT and CDR2 YENEEA. The length of the CDR3 is 14 residues. CDR3: CASSLESGYNKQFF. For the CDR3, the DNA is TGTGCCAGCAGCTTAGAGAGCGGCTACAATAAGCAGTTCTTC.

This clone has a single count. The gene calls are TRBV9 and TRBJ2-7; 8 bases agree with TRBD1. V lost 2 bases, J lost 4 bases, and 8 bases stayed unmatched. Germline values: CDR1 SGDLS, CDR2 YYNGEE. This CDR3 region has 15 residues. The CDR3 DNA follows: TGTGCCAGCAGCGTTCAGGGGGCTTCCACTTACGAGCAGTACTTC. Its translation is CASSVQGASTYEQYF.

The chain combines TRBV27 with TRBJ1-2, with D possibly TRBD1 on 6 matching bases. Looked up from germline, CDR1 is MNHEY and CDR2 is SMNVEV (reference sequence). The V end lost 6 bases, the J end lost 8 bases, and 16 bases lay between the germline ends. The CDR3 runs to 13 residues. CDR3 nucleotides: TGTGCCAGCAGCCGAGGACAGATCTACGGCTACACCTTC. It is translated as CASSRGQIYGYTF.

The rearrangement uses TRBV14 and TRBJ1-2, with D perhaps matching TRBD1 (6 bases). In germline, CDR1 is SGHDN, CDR2 FVKESK. The CDR3 spans 13 residues. V lost 7 bases and J lost 6, with 15 bases in between. CDR3 loop: CASTDRTADGYTF. CDR3 DNA: TGTGCCAGCACCGACAGGACAGCGGATGGCTACACCTTC.

The chain uses TRBV30 and TRBJ2-3; possibly TRBD2 for D (5 bases). Looked up from germline, CDR1 is GTSNPN and CDR2 is SVGIG (reference sequence). This CDR3 is 14 amino acids long. Trimming took off 0 bases at V and 3 bases at J, with 10 bases between the two ends. The CDR3 here is CAWSVRAATDTQYF. CDR3 nucleotides: TGTGCCTGGAGTGTACGAGCGGCAACAGATACGCAGTATTTT.

The J gene is TRBJ1-1, the V gene TRBV9, with no clear D. This CDR3 spans 15 amino acids. Germline CDR1 and CDR2: SGDLS and YYNGEE. With 5 bases removed from V and 4 bases from J, the gap between germline ends came to 18 bases. The CDR3 sequence: CASSRGDLEGTEAFF. CDR3 nucleotide sequence: TGTGCCAGCAGTCGTGGCGACTTGGAGGGCACTGAAGCTTTCTTT.